These 8 T cell receptor beta chains share one sample of origin, sequenced in a study of T cell responses to AZD1222 COVID-19 vaccine. TCRdb keeps only in-frame clones here, not all; method: immunoSEQ multiplex PCR. The sample shows around 220,000 clones, about 95% of them seen only once. This material consisted of peripheral blood, taken 28 days after the second dose of the MenACWY control vaccine. The receptors here all came from an adult who received the MenACWY meningococcal vaccine as a control.

The chain links TRBV14 to TRBJ1-1; D call uncertain. Germline V lookup: CDR1 SGHDN, CDR2 FVKESK. The CDR3 contains 14 residues. Trimming took 4 bases from V and 4 from J, leaving 13 bases between them. The DNA of the CDR3 is TGTGCCAGCAGCCCCGAGCTGACGGGCACTGAAGCTTTCTTT. Translating it yields CASSPELTGTEAFF. Filled out from reference TRBV14 and TRBJ1-1, the complete variable domain reads EAGVTQFPSHSVIEKGQTVTLRCDPISGHDNLYWYRRVMGKEIKFLLHFVKESKQDESGMPNNRFLAERTGGTYSTLKVQPAELEDSGVYFCASSPELTGTEAFFGQGTRLTVV.

This sequence joins TRBV7-9 and TRBJ2-1; D is perhaps TRBD2 (6 bases). CDR1 SEHNR and CDR2 FQNEAQ come from the germline V gene (reference sequence). CDR3 size: 15 residues. V lost 5 bases and J 5 bases, leaving 16 bases between the germline ends. CDR3 DNA: TGTGCCAGCAGCCCTTGGGACTTAACCAACAATGAGCAGTTCTTC. Encoded protein: CASSPWDLTNNEQFF.

The chain joins TRBV7-9 to TRBJ2-2; 12 nucleotides line up with TRBD1. The CDR3 length is 15 residues. J lost 6 bases, V lost 6 bases, and 5 bases had no gene match. From germline, CDR1 is SEHNR and CDR2 FQNEAQ (reference sequence). CDR3 coding DNA: TGTGCCAGCAGGCCCGGGACAGGGGGCTCCGGGGAGCTGTTTTTT. This codes for CASRPGTGGSGELFF.

The chain recombines TRBV6-5 with TRBJ2-7, with TRBD1 as a possible D gene (5 bases). The germline CDR1 and CDR2 sequences are MNHEY and SVGAGI. There are 14 residues in the CDR3. With 2 bases removed from V and 6 bases from J, the gap between germline ends came to 14 bases. The chain's CDR3 is CASSYLGRPGEQYF. CDR3 nucleotide sequence: TGTGCCAGCAGTTACCTGGGGCGACCAGGCGAGCAGTACTTC.

V and J are TRBV5-5 and TRBJ1-3; perhaps TRBD1 as D (6 bases). The CDR3 is 14 amino acids. CDR1 and CDR2 from the germline V gene are SGHKS and YYEKEE (reference sequence). V dropped 4 bases and J dropped 4 bases, with 12 bases sitting between them. DNA of the CDR3: TGTGCCAGCAGCCAACAGGGTCCCGGAAACACCATATATTTT. This gives the protein CASSQQGPGNTIYF.

This sequence joins TRBV19 and TRBJ2-1; D remains ambiguous. Deletions cut 1 base from V and 6 bases from J, with 7 bases between. The germline V gene encodes CDR1 LNHDA and CDR2 SQIVND (reference sequence). The CDR3 length is 13 residues. The CDR3 bases are TGTGCCAGTAGTATAGGACGGGTCAATGAGCAGTTCTTC. Protein: CASSIGRVNEQFF.

The chain couples TRBV6-2 or TRBV6-3 to TRBJ1-1; no definite D call. The V end was cut by 2 bases, the J end by 0 bases, with 16 bases between. The CDR3 is made up of 17 amino acids. Germline CDR1 reads MNHEY; CDR2 reads SVGEGT. CDR3 bases: TGTGCCAGCAGTTACACCCCATTTGGGCGAATGAACACTGAAGCTTTCTTT. This codes for CASSYTPFGRMNTEAFF.

The chain uses TRBV19 and TRBJ2-7, with D possibly matching TRBD2 (6 bases). Germline V gene data show CDR1 as LNHDA and CDR2 as SQIVND (reference sequence). The CDR3 sequence is 14 residues long. V was cut by 5 bases and J by 6 bases, with 17 bases left in between. CDR3 protein: CASSRSGEAGEQYF. The CDR3 region has the DNA TGTGCCAGTAGTCGTTCTGGGGAGGCAGGCGAGCAGTACTTC.